One sample yielded the 15 T cell receptor beta chains listed below, sequenced in a study of STAT5B mutations in CD4+ large granular lymphocyte leukemia. Profiled with immunoSEQ multiplex PCR; TCRdb holds only in-frame clones, not every one. The table lists fewer than 40,000 clones, 76% of them singletons. The sequenced material came from CD4+ T cells from blood buffy coats. These receptor sequences come from a human donor in good health.

This chain's CDR3 is CASSVTGSRSEAFF. CDR3 sequence (DNA): TGTGCCAGTAGTGTTACGGGGTCCCGGAGTGAAGCTTTCTTT. The chain is built from TRBV19 and TRBJ1-1; no clear D gene. Germline V gene lookup returns CDR1 LNHDA and CDR2 SQIVND (reference sequence). With 5 bases removed from V and 7 bases from J, the gap between germline ends came to 17 bases. This CDR3 has 14 amino acids.

This clone was detected only once. The V and J genes are TRBV19 and TRBJ1-2, with 8 positions matching TRBD1. The germline CDR1 and CDR2 sequences are LNHDA and SQIVND (reference sequence). Trimming removed 4 bases from V and 0 bases from J; junction bases left unmatched: 4. The CDR3 has 15 residues. CDR3 region: CASSTDRAPNYGYTF. Here the CDR3 DNA reads TGTGCCAGTAGTACGGACAGGGCTCCTAACTATGGCTACACCTTC.

The chain couples TRBV7-2 to TRBJ1-2; D not certain. Deletions cut 2 bases from V and 2 bases from J, with 0 bases between. This CDR3 comprises 11 residues. The germline V gene has CDR1 SGHTA and CDR2 FQGNSA. Written as DNA, the CDR3 is TGTGCCAGCAGCTTAAACTATGGCTACACCTTC. Translating gives CASSLNYGYTF.

The chain has TRBV5-1 and TRBJ2-3; the match to TRBD2 covers 10 bases. Germline V gene lookup returns CDR1 SGHRS and CDR2 YFSETQ. The CDR3 runs to 17 residues. V was clipped by 4 bases and J by 1 base; unmatched bases: 9. As DNA, the CDR3 is TGCGCCAGCAGCGCAGGAGCGGGGGGGCTTCGCACAGATACGCAGTATTTT. As protein: CASSAGAGGLRTDTQYF.

This chain connects TRBV10-3 to TRBJ2-1, with D hard to call. The CDR3 is made up of 11 amino acids. From germline, CDR1 is ENHRY and CDR2 SYGVKD. The germline V and J ends were trimmed by 6 bases and 4 bases, with 4 bases remaining between them. The CDR3 reads CAIRGYNEQFF. The DNA for the CDR3 is TGTGCCATCAGGGGATACAATGAGCAGTTCTTC.

The chain links TRBV15 to TRBJ1-1, with TRBD1 matching 7 bases. This CDR3 contains 14 residues. V lost 5 bases to trimming and J lost 2 bases; unmatched junction nucleotides: 5. Germline lookup yields CDR1 LNHNV and CDR2 YYDKDF (reference sequence). In DNA, the CDR3 is TGTGCCACCAGCGGGGGACAGTATAACACTGAAGCTTTCTTT. This translates into CATSGGQYNTEAFF.

The chain combines TRBV19 with TRBJ1-2; no definite D call. The CDR3 is 15 amino acids. V lost 1 base and J 4 bases, leaving 13 bases between the germline ends. The germline CDR1 and CDR2 sequences are LNHDA and SQIVND (reference sequence). As DNA, the CDR3 is TGTGCCAGTAGTATAGTCGGGCCAGCACGCTATGGCTACACCTTC. This codes for CASSIVGPARYGYTF.

This clone has only one observation. The CDR3 loop is CASSQTGNEQYF. In nucleotides, the CDR3 is TGTGCCAGCAGTCAGACAGGGAACGAGCAGTACTTC. The chain has TRBV7-2 and TRBJ2-7; 7 bases agree with TRBD1. The CDR3 extends over 12 amino acids. In germline, CDR1 is SGHTA, CDR2 FQGNSA. V shed 6 bases and J 5 bases; nucleotides not matched to a gene: 4.

The chain has TRBV4-1 and TRBJ2-7, with 10 bases identical to TRBD1. Germline CDR1 MGHRA, CDR2 YSYEKL. The CDR3 has 15 residues. With V trimmed by 3 bases and J by 3 bases, 5 bases remained unmatched. The CDR3 is CASSHPGQGIYEQYF. The DNA for the CDR3 is TGCGCCAGCAGCCACCCGGGACAGGGGATCTACGAGCAGTACTTC.

A note on this clone: This specimen includes other DNA sequences encoding the same CDR3. The DNA of the CDR3 is TGTGCTAGCGGAACATGGAACACCGGGGAGCTGTTTTTT. Translating gives CASGTWNTGELFF. The chain couples TRBV5-8 to TRBJ2-2, with D possibly TRBD2 on 6 matching bases. The length of the CDR3 is 13 residues. The germline CDR1 and CDR2 sequences are SGHTS and YDEGEE.

The chain joins TRBV2 to TRBJ2-4; D is unresolved. Germline loops: CDR1 SNHLY, CDR2 FYNNEI. Between the trimmed V and J ends, which lost 10 bases and 0 bases, there was a span of 10 bases. CDR3 length equals 13 residues. The CDR3 coding sequence is TGTGCCACCCTGAATAGAGCCAAAAACATTCAGTACTTC. As protein: CATLNRAKNIQYF. Supplemented by reference TRBV2 and TRBJ2-4, the full variable domain reads EPEVTQTPSHQVTQMGQEVILRCVPISNHLYFYWYRQILGQKVEFLVSFYNNEISEKSEIFDDQFSVERPDGSNFTLKIRSTKLEDSAMYFCATLNRAKNIQYFGAGTRLSVL.

This clone was detected only a few times. The genes are TRBV20-1 and TRBJ1-1; a possible D gene is TRBD1 (5 bases). The germline CDR1 and CDR2 sequences are DFQATT and SNEGSKA (reference sequence). Trimming removed 4 bases at V and 7 bases at J, with 10 bases between. The CDR3 is 11 residues long. The CDR3 protein is CSANGDGEAFF. DNA of the CDR3: TGCAGTGCTAACGGGGACGGTGAAGCTTTCTTT.

CDR3 sequence: CASSVGRNTEAFF. In nucleotides, the CDR3 is TGTGCCAGCAGCGTAGGCAGGAACACTGAAGCTTTCTTT. This chain connects TRBV9 to TRBJ1-1, with D uncertain. In germline, CDR1 is SGDLS, CDR2 YYNGEE. Trimming stripped 0 bases from V and 1 base from J, with 4 bases between. The length of the CDR3 is 13 residues. Looking up the rest from reference TRBV9 and TRBJ1-1 gives the full variable domain: DSGVTQTPKHLITATGQRVTLRCSPRSGDLSVYWYQQSLDQGLQFLIQYYNGEERAKGNILERFSAQQFPDLHSELNLSSLELGDSALYFCASSVGRNTEAFFGQGTRLTVV.

V gene TRBV2 combines with J gene TRBJ1-1; D call uncertain. In germline, CDR1 is SNHLY, CDR2 FYNNEI. This CDR3 comprises 15 residues. With 1 base removed from V and 1 base from J, the gap between germline ends came to 10 bases. CDR3 loop: CASSEVGWRNTEAFF. The CDR3 region has the DNA TGTGCCAGCAGTGAAGTGGGCTGGCGGAACACTGAAGCTTTCTTT.

The chain uses TRBV11-2 and TRBJ1-2; weak D call: TRBD1 (5 bases). Trimming removed 5 bases from V and 2 bases from J, with 9 bases in between. The length of the CDR3 is 13 residues. Germline V gene lookup returns CDR1 SGHAT and CDR2 FQNNGV. CDR3: CASSRDGNYGYTF. CDR3 bases: TGTGCCAGCAGCCGGGACGGAAACTATGGCTACACCTTC.